This T cell receptor beta chain was captured in a study of shared T cell receptors in the human thymus. Germline lookup yields CDR1 KGHSH and CDR2 LQKENI. The CDR3 is made up of 16 amino acids. V was pared by 1 base and J by 2 bases, with 9 bases between. Some clones are missing from TCRdb's copy, which holds only in-frame ones; the method was immunoSEQ multiplex PCR. The table records about 540,000 clones, 78% of them present only once. The table lists this clone with a few counts. This same sample was also taken into another study, of human thymus T cells.

The gene calls are TRBV18 and TRBJ2-6; tentative D call: TRBD1 (5 bases). The sample consisted of thymocytes. The receptor's source is a boy less than two years old with a congenital heart defect. CDR3 DNA: TGTGCCAGCTCACCACGGCAGGGTGCTGGGGCCAACGTCCTGACTTTC. Translating gives CASSPRQGAGANVLTF.